The rows below give T cell receptor beta chains drawn from one sample of a study of T cells in Graves' hyperthyroidism and ophthalmopathy. In TCRdb, the multiplex PCR reads were re-called with MiXCR into one record per CDR3 protein. The sample records 600,000 to 900,000 distinct CDR3 sequences, about 17% being singletons. The sequenced material came from blood. The receptor source for this set is a man younger than 35 with Graves' hyperthyroidism. Each CDR3 is given with its conserved first and last residue. The order of the fields is D gene, clone size, J gene, V gene, CDR3 protein, CDR3 DNA. A D gene is named only where the DNA matches it firmly. Expanded clones are given a class, and other clones once, few, many or no size at all.

D: TRBD2; size: NA; J: TRBJ2-5; V: TRBV6-2/TRBV6-3; CDR3: CASSSSGRTETQYF; DNA: TGTGCCAGCAGTTCTAGCGGGAGGACCGAGACCCAGTACTTC
D: NA; size: few; J: TRBJ2-3; V: TRBV20-1; CDR3: CSARQSETQYF; DNA: TGCAGTGCTAGACAAAGTGAGACGCAGTATTTT
D: NA; size: NA; J: TRBJ2-4; V: TRBV5-1; CDR3: CASSLPGRGAKNIQYF; DNA: TGCGCCAGCAGCTTGCCCGGCAGGGGAGCCAAAAACATTCAGTACTTC
D: TRBD2; size: many; J: TRBJ2-7; V: TRBV6-1; CDR3: CASSPGLAGVGEQYF; DNA: TGTGCCAGCAGCCCGGGACTAGCGGGAGTCGGGGAGCAGTACTTC
D: NA; size: NA; J: TRBJ2-6; V: TRBV11-2; CDR3: CASSLLAGYSGANVLTF; DNA: TGTGCCAGCAGCTTATTAGCAGGGTACTCTGGGGCCAACGTCCTGACTTTC
D: NA; size: NA; J: TRBJ2-1; V: TRBV5-8; CDR3: CASSFHEQFF; DNA: TGTGCCAGCAGCTTCCATGAGCAGTTCTTC
D: TRBD2; size: NA; J: TRBJ2-2; V: TRBV18; CDR3: CASSPAGGKTGELFF; DNA: TGTGCCAGCTCACCAGCGGGAGGAAAGACCGGGGAGCTGTTTTTT
D: NA; size: NA; J: TRBJ2-7; V: TRBV6-2/TRBV6-3; CDR3: CASSPWVRRYEQYF; DNA: TGTGCCAGCAGTCCGTGGGTGAGGAGGTACGAGCAGTACTTC
D: NA; size: many; J: TRBJ2-7; V: TRBV12-3/TRBV12-4; CDR3: CASSVGREYEQYF; DNA: TGTGCCAGCAGCGTGGGGCGGGAATACGAGCAGTACTTC
D: NA; size: NA; J: TRBJ2-3; V: TRBV10-2; CDR3: CASSESSGWGTDTQYF; DNA: TGCGCCAGCAGTGAGTCTTCCGGATGGGGCACAGATACGCAGTATTTT
D: TRBD2; size: many; J: TRBJ2-7; V: TRBV20-1; CDR3: CSATTSGRGGLREQYF; DNA: TGCAGTGCCACGACTAGCGGGAGGGGAGGTTTGCGCGAGCAGTACTTC
D: TRBD2; size: few; J: TRBJ2-1; V: TRBV12-3/TRBV12-4; CDR3: CASSSSPGGKNANEQFF; DNA: TGTGCCAGCAGTTCCTCCCCGGGGGGGAAGAATGCGAATGAGCAGTTCTTC
D: NA; size: many; J: TRBJ2-3; V: TRBV10-3; CDR3: CAISERDTDTQYF; DNA: TGTGCCATCAGTGAAAGGGATACAGATACGCAGTATTTT
D: NA; size: NA; J: TRBJ2-1; V: TRBV6-5; CDR3: CASSYADNYNEQFF; DNA: TGTGCCAGCAGTTACGCCGACAACTACAATGAGCAGTTCTTC
D: NA; size: many; J: TRBJ1-1; V: TRBV18; CDR3: CASSPRPGGGLVNTEAFF; DNA: TGTGCCAGCTCACCAAGACCGGGGGGAGGGTTGGTGAACACTGAAGCTTTCTTT
D: NA; size: once; J: TRBJ2-3; V: TRBV9; CDR3: CASSESGGQDTDTQYF; DNA: TGTGCCAGCAGCGAGAGCGGAGGCCAAGACACAGATACGCAGTATTTT
D: NA; size: few; J: TRBJ1-1; V: TRBV24-1; CDR3: CATSDGGQGYTEAFF; DNA: TGTGCCACCAGTGACGGCGGGCAAGGGTACACTGAAGCTTTCTTT
D: NA; size: few; J: TRBJ1-1; V: TRBV19; CDR3: CASRGKWRGVNTEAFF; DNA: TGTGCCAGTAGGGGCAAGTGGAGGGGTGTGAACACTGAAGCTTTCTTT
D: TRBD1; size: NA; J: TRBJ2-1; V: TRBV5-4; CDR3: CASSFFGTGGPEQFF; DNA: TGTGCCAGCAGCTTCTTCGGGACAGGGGGCCCTGAGCAGTTCTTC
D: NA; size: NA; J: TRBJ1-3; V: TRBV13; CDR3: CASSLRRQRGNTIYF; DNA: TGTGCCAGCAGCTTAAGGCGACAGCGTGGAAACACCATATATTTT
D: NA; size: many; J: TRBJ2-3; V: TRBV29-1; CDR3: CSVRKQGTDTQYF; DNA: TGCAGCGTTCGAAAACAGGGCACAGATACGCAGTATTTT
D: TRBD1; size: NA; J: TRBJ2-5; V: TRBV5-1; CDR3: CASSWTGDRGETQYF; DNA: TGCGCCAGCAGCTGGACTGGGGACAGGGGAGAGACCCAGTACTTC
D: TRBD2; size: NA; J: TRBJ2-1; V: TRBV24-1; CDR3: CATSDSMGRLAAYNEQFF; DNA: TGTGCCACCAGTGATAGTATGGGCAGACTAGCGGCCTACAATGAGCAGTTCTTC